The 5 T cell receptor beta chains below were found in one sample sequenced in a study of T cells after posttransplantation cyclophosphamide. TCRdb keeps only in-frame clones here, not all; method: immunoSEQ multiplex PCR. Listed for the sample are tens of thousands of clones, none seen a single time. The sequenced material came from PBMCs. The source of these receptors is a man over 45 in good health, CMV-negative, and a related stem cell transplant donor.

This clone occurred many times. The chain has TRBV5-8 and TRBJ2-3; tentatively, D is TRBD1 (5 bases). This CDR3 is built from 14 residues. With 0 bases removed from V and 5 bases from J, the gap between germline ends came to 10 bases. The germline gives CDR1 SGHTS, CDR2 YDEGEE. Here the CDR3 reads CASSLGPQGDTQYF. CDR3 DNA sequence: TGTGCCAGCAGCTTGGGGCCCCAGGGAGATACGCAGTATTTT.

This clone was observed many times. CDR3 DNA: TGTGCCAGCTCTCCCGGGGACAGGAATGAAAAACTGTTTTTT. Translated: CASSPGDRNEKLFF. V gene TRBV18 combines with J gene TRBJ1-4; TRBD1 agrees at 8 bases. The ends lost 6 bases at V and 5 bases at J; junction bases unmatched: 5. In germline, CDR1 is KGHSH, CDR2 LQKENI. The CDR3 loop spans 14 amino acids.

This clone was observed a handful of times. The V gene is TRBV20-1, the J gene TRBJ2-3; D unresolved. The CDR3 contains 11 residues. The V gene lost 6 bases and the J gene lost 2 bases, with 6 bases spanning the gap. The germline gives CDR1 DFQATT, CDR2 SNEGSKA (reference sequence). CDR3: CSAPNTDTQYF. CDR3 nucleotide sequence: TGCAGTGCCCCCAACACAGATACGCAGTATTTT.

This clone appeared many times. This chain joins TRBV27 and TRBJ1-1; D is perhaps TRBD1 (6 bases). The CDR3 has 13 amino acids. The V gene's germline CDR1 is MNHEY and CDR2 SMNVEV (reference sequence). Trimming removed 2 bases at V and 5 bases at J, with 9 bases between. The CDR3 DNA follows: TGTGCCAGCAGTTTAAACAGGGCTACTGAAGCTTTCTTT. Protein sequence: CASSLNRATEAFF.

This clone was observed at least ten times. This chain connects TRBV7-2 to TRBJ2-2; 8 nucleotides match TRBD1. J gave up 6 bases and V 5 bases, and 14 bases lay outside the gene matches. This CDR3 comprises 17 residues. Germline lookup yields CDR1 SGHTA and CDR2 FQGNSA. Here the CDR3 DNA reads TGTGCCAGCAGCCTAGGCCGTTTGACAGGGGCGGCCGGGGAGCTGTTTTTT. Its protein product is CASSLGRLTGAAGELFF.